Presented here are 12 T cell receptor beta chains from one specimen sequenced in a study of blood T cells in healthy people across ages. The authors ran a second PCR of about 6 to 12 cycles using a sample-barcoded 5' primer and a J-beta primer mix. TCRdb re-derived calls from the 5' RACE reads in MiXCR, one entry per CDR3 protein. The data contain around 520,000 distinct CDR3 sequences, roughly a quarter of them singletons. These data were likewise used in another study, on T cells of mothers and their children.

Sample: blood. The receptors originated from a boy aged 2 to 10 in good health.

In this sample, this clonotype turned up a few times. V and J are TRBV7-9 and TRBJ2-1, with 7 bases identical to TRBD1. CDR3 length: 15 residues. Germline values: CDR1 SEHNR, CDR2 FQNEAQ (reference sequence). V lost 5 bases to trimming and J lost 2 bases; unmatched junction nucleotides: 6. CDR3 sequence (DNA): TGTGCCAGCAGCCCAAGGGGGCTTACCTACAATGAGCAGTTCTTC. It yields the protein CASSPRGLTYNEQFF.

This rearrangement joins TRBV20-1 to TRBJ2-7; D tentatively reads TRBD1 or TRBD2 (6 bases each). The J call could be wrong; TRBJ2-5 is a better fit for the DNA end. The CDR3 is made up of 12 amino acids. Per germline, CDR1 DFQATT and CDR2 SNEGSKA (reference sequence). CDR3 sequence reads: CSAIGGSETQYF. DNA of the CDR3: TGCAGTGCAATCGGGGGCTCTGAGACCCAGTACTTC.

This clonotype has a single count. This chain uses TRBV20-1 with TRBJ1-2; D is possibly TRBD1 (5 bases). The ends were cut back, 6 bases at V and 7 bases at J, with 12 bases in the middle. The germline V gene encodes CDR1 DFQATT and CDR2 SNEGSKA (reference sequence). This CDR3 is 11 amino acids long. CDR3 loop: CSAQEGFGYTF. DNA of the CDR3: TGCAGTGCGCAAGAGGGGTTTGGCTACACCTTC.

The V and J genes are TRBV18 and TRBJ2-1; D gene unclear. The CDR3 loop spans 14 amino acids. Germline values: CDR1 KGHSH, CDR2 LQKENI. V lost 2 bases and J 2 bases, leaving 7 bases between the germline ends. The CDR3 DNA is TGTGCCAGCTCACCAGTGGAGCCCTACAATGAGCAGTTCTTC. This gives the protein CASSPVEPYNEQFF.

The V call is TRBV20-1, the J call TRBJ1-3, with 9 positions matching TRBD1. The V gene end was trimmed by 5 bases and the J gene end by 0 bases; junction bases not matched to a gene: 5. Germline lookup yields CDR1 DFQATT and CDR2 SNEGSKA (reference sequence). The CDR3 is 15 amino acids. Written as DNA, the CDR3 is TGCAGTGCTGGGGACAGGGCCTCCTCTGGAAACACCATATATTTT. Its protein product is CSAGDRASSGNTIYF.

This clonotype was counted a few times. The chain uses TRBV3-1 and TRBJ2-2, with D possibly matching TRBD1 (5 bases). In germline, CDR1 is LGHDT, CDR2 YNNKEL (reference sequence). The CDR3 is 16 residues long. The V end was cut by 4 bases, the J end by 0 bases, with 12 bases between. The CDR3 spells CASSPQTASNTGELFF. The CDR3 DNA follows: TGTGCCAGCAGCCCTCAGACAGCATCGAACACCGGGGAGCTGTTTTTT.

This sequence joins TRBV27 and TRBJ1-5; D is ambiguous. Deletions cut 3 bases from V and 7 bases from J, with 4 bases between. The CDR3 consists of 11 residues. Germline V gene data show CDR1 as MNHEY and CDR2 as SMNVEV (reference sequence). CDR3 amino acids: CASSFNQPQHF. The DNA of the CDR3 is TGTGCCAGCAGTTTTAACCAGCCCCAGCATTTT.

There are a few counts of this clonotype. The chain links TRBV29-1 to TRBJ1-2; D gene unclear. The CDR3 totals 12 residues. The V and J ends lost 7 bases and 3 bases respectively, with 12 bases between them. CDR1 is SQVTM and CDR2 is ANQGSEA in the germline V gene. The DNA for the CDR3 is TGCAGCGCCACCCCGAAGGACTATGGCTACACCTTC. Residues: CSATPKDYGYTF.

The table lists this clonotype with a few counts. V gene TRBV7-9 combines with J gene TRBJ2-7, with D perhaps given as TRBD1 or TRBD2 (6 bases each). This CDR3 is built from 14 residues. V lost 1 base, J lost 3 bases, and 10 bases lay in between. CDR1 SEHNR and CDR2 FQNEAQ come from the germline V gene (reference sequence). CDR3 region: CASSLEGGLYEQYF. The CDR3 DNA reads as TGTGCCAGCAGCTTAGAGGGGGGCCTCTACGAGCAGTACTTC.

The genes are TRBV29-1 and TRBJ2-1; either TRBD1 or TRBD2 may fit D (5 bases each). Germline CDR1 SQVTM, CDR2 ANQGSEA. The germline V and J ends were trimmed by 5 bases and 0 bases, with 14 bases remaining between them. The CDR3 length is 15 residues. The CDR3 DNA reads TGCAGCGTTCCACTTAGGGGAGACTCCTACAATGAGCAGTTCTTC. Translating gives CSVPLRGDSYNEQFF.

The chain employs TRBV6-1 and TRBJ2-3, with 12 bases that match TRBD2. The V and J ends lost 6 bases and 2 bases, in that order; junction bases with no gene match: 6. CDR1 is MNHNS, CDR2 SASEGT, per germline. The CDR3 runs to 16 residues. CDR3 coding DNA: TGTGCCAGCAGGGAGACTAGCGGGGGATACACAGATACGCAGTATTTT. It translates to CASRETSGGYTDTQYF.

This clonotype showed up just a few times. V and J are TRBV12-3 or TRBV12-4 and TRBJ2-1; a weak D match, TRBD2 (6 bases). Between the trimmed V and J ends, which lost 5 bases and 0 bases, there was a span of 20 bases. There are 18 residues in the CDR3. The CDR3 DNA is TGTGCCAGCAGTCCCTTACGGGACTCCCGAATCTCCTACAATGAGCAGTTCTTC. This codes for CASSPLRDSRISYNEQFF.